This T cell receptor (beta chain) is from a study of technical replicates of blood from several donors (dated by TCRdb to about 2017). The library was obtained by the immunoSEQ multiplex PCR assay. As stored in TCRdb, this immuneACCESS dataset retains in-frame rearrangements with V and J assigned. A fraction of the clones does not appear; measured against another copy, unresolved V genes explain less than half of the discrepancy, and the remainder lacks a known reason. In this sample the table shows more than 60,000 clones, roughly 94% of which occur a single time. The ten largest clones capture more than 0.2% of the sample. A word on this clone: No antigen is known for it. Base quality data are lacking; no much larger clone is found one base away.

Sequences were obtained from T cells isolated from PBMCs. This TCR derives from a human donor in good health.

The DNA sequence follows: TGTGCCAGCAGCCAACGGGACACCAATTCACCCCTCCACTTT. Translated, it reads CASSQRDTNSPLHF. The sequence joins TRBV5-4 to TRBJ1-6; TRBD1 is a weak D gene call, 6 bases matching. As encoded in the germline V gene (reference sequence), CDR1 is SGHNT while CDR2 is YYREEE. The junction shows trimming of 4 bases on V and 7 bases on J, plus 12 bases between the germline ends. From its cysteine to its phenylalanine, the CDR3 spans 14 amino acids. Only the CDR3 portion is preserved as DNA: 42 bases, with reading frame beginning at the first base.